This T cell receptor (beta chain) was observed in a study of glioma-infiltrating T cells after dendritic cell vaccination. Here immunoSEQ multiplex PCR was the method, and the copy in TCRdb shows in-frame clones only, minus some. The sample lists more than 85,000 clones, around 91% occurring once. Time point defined: after dendritic cell vaccination, including at tumor progression/relapse. There are 15 residues in the CDR3. With V trimmed by 5 bases and J by 1 base, 2 bases remained unmatched. Germline CDR1 and CDR2: SGHAT and FQDESV (reference sequence). The source material was blood, sampled after dendritic cell vaccination. The origin of this receptor is a human donor with glioblastoma. This chain joins TRBV11-1 and TRBJ2-2, with 9 positions matching TRBD1. The CDR3 sequence is CASSKGQGNTGELFF. As DNA, the CDR3 is TGTGCCAGCAGCAAGGGACAGGGGAACACCGGGGAGCTGTTTTTT. The full variable domain, rest sourced from reference TRBV11-1 and TRBJ2-2, is EAEVAQSPRYKITEKSQAVAFWCDPISGHATLYWYRQILGQGPELLVQFQDESVVDDSQLPKDRFSAERLKGVDSTLKIQPAELGDSAMYLCASSKGQGNTGELFFGEGSRLTVL.